This T cell receptor (beta chain) derives from a study of shared clonotypes between healthy human individuals. This clone was detected many times. TCRdb's copy holds only in-frame clones and misses some; the assay was immunoSEQ multiplex PCR. Of fewer than 500,000 clones in the sample, about 79% were seen once. Per the germline V gene, CDR1 is SEHNR and CDR2 is FQNEAQ (reference sequence). Trimming shortened V by 5 bases and J by 5 bases, and 8 bases separated the two germline ends. The CDR3 has 12 residues. The rearrangement joins TRBV7-9 to TRBJ2-3; D remains ambiguous. The sequencing input was PBMCs. This TCR was sampled from a woman aged 40 to 50 in good health. Some clones in this sample may be carry-over from other donors' samples. This CDR3 is CASSPRRDTQYF. CDR3 bases: TGTGCCAGCAGCCCGCGAAGAGATACGCAGTATTTT.